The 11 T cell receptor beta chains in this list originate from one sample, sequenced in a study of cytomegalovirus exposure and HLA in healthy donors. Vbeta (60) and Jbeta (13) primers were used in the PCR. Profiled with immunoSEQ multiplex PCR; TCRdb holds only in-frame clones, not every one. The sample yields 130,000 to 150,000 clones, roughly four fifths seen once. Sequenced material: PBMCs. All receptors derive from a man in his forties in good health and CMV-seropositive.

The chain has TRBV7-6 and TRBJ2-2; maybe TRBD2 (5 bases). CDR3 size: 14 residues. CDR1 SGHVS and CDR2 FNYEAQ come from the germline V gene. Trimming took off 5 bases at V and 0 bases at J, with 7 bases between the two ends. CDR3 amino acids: CASSELANTGELFF. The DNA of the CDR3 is TGTGCCAGCAGCGAACTAGCGAACACCGGGGAGCTGTTTTTT.

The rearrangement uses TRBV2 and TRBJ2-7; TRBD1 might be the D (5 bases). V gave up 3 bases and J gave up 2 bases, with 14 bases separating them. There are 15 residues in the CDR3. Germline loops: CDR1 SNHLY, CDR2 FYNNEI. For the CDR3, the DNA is TGTGCCAGCAGTGATTTTAACAGGCGGCCCTACGAGCAGTACTTC. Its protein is CASSDFNRRPYEQYF.

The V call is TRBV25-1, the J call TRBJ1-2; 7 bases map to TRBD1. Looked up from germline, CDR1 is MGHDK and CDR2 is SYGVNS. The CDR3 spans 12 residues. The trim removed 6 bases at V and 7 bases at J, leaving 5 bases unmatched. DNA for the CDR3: TGTGCCAGCAGGGAAGGGGGCGGTGGCTACACCTTC. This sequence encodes CASREGGGGYTF.

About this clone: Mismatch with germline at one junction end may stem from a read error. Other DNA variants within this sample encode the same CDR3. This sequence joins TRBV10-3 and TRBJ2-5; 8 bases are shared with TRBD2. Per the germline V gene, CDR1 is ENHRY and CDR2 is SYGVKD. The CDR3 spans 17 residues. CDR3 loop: CAIWAGGVEGGQETQYF. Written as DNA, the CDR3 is TGTGCCATCTGGGCCGGGGGGGTAGAAGGAGGACAAGAGACCCAATACTTC.

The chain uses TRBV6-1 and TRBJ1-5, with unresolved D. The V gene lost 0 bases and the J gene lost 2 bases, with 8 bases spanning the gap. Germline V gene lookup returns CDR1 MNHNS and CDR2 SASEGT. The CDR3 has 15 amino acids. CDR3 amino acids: CASSEARIGNQPQHF. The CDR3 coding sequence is TGTGCCAGCAGTGAAGCGAGGATAGGCAATCAGCCCCAGCATTTT.

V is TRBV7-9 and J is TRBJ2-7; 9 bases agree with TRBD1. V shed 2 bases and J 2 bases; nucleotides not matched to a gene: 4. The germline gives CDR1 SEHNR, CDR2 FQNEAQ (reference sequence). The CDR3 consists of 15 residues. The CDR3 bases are TGTGCCAGCAGCTTACCACAGGGGGCGGCCTACGAGCAGTACTTC. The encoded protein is CASSLPQGAAYEQYF. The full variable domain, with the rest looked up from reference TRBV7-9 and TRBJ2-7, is DTGVSQNPRHKITKRGQNVTFRCDPISEHNRLYWYRQTLGQGPEFLTYFQNEAQLEKSRLLSDRFSAERPKGSFSTLEIQRTEQGDSAMYLCASSLPQGAAYEQYFGPGTRLTVT.

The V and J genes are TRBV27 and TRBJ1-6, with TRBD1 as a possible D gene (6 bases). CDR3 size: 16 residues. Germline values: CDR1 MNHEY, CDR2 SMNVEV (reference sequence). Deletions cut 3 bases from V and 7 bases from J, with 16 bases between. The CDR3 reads CASSFSYRVSNSPLHF. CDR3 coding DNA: TGTGCCAGCAGTTTTTCCTACAGGGTCTCAAATTCACCCCTCCACTTT.

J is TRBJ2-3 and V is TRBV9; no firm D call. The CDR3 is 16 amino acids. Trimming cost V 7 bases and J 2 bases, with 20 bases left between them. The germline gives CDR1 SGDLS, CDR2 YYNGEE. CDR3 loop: CASAAISGGYTDTQYF. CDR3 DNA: TGTGCCAGCGCCGCGATCTCTGGCGGCTACACAGATACGCAGTATTTT.

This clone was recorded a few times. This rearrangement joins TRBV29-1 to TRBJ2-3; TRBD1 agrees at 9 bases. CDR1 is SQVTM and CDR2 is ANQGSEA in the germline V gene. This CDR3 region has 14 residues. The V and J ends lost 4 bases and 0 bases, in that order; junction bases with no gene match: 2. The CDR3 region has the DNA TGCAGCGTTGCACAGGGGGCTAGCACAGATACGCAGTATTTT. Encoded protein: CSVAQGASTDTQYF.

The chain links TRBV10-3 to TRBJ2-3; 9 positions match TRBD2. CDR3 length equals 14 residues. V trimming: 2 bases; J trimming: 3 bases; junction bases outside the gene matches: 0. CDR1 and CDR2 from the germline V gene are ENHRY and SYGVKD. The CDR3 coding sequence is TGTGCCATCAGTGAGACTAGCGGGACAGATACGCAGTATTTT. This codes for CAISETSGTDTQYF.

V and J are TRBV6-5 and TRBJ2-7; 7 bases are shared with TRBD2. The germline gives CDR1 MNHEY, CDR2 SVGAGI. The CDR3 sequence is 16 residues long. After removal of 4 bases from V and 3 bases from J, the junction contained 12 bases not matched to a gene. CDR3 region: CASSSSPWDYNYEQYF. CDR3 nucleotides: TGTGCCAGCAGTTCCTCTCCTTGGGACTACAACTACGAGCAGTACTTC.